This passage covers 28 T cell receptor beta chains from one sample sequenced in a study of blood T cells in healthy people across ages. A second roughly 6 to 11 cycle PCR used barcoded and J-beta primers. One entry per CDR3 protein, called by TCRdb with MiXCR from the 5' RACE reads. The sample lists about 780,000 distinct CDR3 sequences, around two thirds occurring once. Sequencing was performed on blood. The receptor source for this set is a young man in good health.

This clonotype was found a few times. The chain employs TRBV29-1 and TRBJ1-2, with D possibly matching TRBD1 (5 bases). CDR1 and CDR2 (germline): SQVTM, ANQGSEA. V lost 4 bases and J lost 4, with 7 bases in between. The CDR3 covers 11 residues. As DNA, the CDR3 is TGCAGCGTTGCGGGGCTCTATGGCTACACCTTC. Its protein is CSVAGLYGYTF.

The chain couples TRBV15 to TRBJ2-3; possibly TRBD2 for D (5 bases). Germline V CDR1 and CDR2: LNHNV, YYDKDF (reference sequence). V shed 5 bases and J shed 3 bases, with 12 bases lying between them. The CDR3 extends over 14 amino acids. The CDR3 protein is CATSVGRRTDTQYF. In DNA, the CDR3 is TGTGCCACCAGCGTTGGCAGGAGGACAGATACGCAGTATTTT.

This chain uses TRBV28 with TRBJ2-4; 11 nucleotides match TRBD1. TRBJ2-7 matches the DNA end more closely, so the J call is doubtful. The CDR3 consists of 16 residues. The germline V gene encodes CDR1 MDHEN and CDR2 SYDVKM. The CDR3 spells CASSTYSDRGQYEQYF. CDR3 nucleotides: TGTGCCAGCAGCACCTACTCGGACAGGGGGCAATACGAGCAGTACTTC.

This clonotype turned up a few times. This chain connects TRBV5-1 to TRBJ2-1; 7 bases map to TRBD1. J was trimmed by 4 bases and V by 3 bases; bases with no gene match: 7. Germline CDR1 is SGHRS and CDR2 is YFSETQ. The CDR3 has 15 residues. The CDR3: CASSYRDRNYNEQFF. For the CDR3, the DNA is TGCGCCAGCAGCTACCGGGACAGAAATTACAATGAGCAGTTCTTC.

The chain combines TRBV21-1 with TRBJ2-7; the table calls TRBD1, which could not be checked here. TRBV21-1 is a pseudogene locus. The CDR3 runs 15 residues. The DNA for the CDR3 is TGTGCCAGCAGCAAAAAGACAGGGGGCTCCTACGAGCAGTACTTC. It codes for CASSKKTGGSYEQYF.

The rearrangement joins TRBV7-9 to TRBJ2-1; the match to TRBD2 covers 15 bases. In germline, CDR1 is SEHNR, CDR2 FQNEAQ (reference sequence). The CDR3 loop spans 18 amino acids. V lost 4 bases, J lost 15 bases, and 19 bases stayed unmatched. The CDR3 sequence: CASSSPTSRGLAGGRAFF. The CDR3, as DNA: TGTGCCAGCAGCTCGCCGACTTCTCGAGGACTAGCGGGGGGGCGCGCGTTCTTC. Drawing the rest from reference TRBV7-9 and TRBJ2-1, the complete variable domain is DTGVSQNPRHKITKRGQNVTFRCDPISEHNRLYWYRQTLGQGPEFLTYFQNEAQLEKSRLLSDRFSAERPKGSFSTLEIQRTEQGDSAMYLCASSSPTSRGLAGGRAFFGPGTRLTVL.

The gene calls are TRBV27 and TRBJ1-6, with TRBD1 identical over 8 bases. This CDR3 comprises 16 residues. The V segment lost 6 bases and the J segment 7 bases; nucleotides outside the gene matches: 11. The germline gives CDR1 MNHEY, CDR2 SMNVEV (reference sequence). This CDR3 reads CASRRGYGTGNSPLHF. The CDR3 bases are TGTGCCAGCAGGCGAGGATACGGGACAGGCAATTCACCCCTCCACTTT.

J is TRBJ2-5 and V is TRBV20-1, with TRBD2 identical over 10 bases. V gave up 1 base and J gave up 5 bases; unmatched junction bases: 1. Germline lookup yields CDR1 DFQATT and CDR2 SNEGSKA (reference sequence). The CDR3 contains 13 residues. CDR3: CSARGTSGETQYF. The CDR3 nucleotides read TGCAGTGCTAGAGGGACTAGCGGCGAGACCCAGTACTTC.

The chain recombines TRBV12-3 or TRBV12-4 with TRBJ1-2, with 7 positions matching TRBD1. With V trimmed by 5 bases and J by 2 bases, 2 bases remained unmatched. The CDR3 runs 13 residues. Written as DNA, the CDR3 is TGTGCCAGCAGTATCAGGGGGAACTATGGCTACACCTTC. Encoded protein: CASSIRGNYGYTF.

The chain links TRBV20-1 to TRBJ1-2; possibly TRBD1 for D (6 bases). Germline V gene sequence: CDR1 DFQATT, CDR2 SNEGSKA (reference sequence). Trimming took 3 bases from V and 7 from J, leaving 15 bases between them. The CDR3 has 13 residues. The CDR3 sequence: CSARIWGGSGYTF. CDR3 in DNA: TGCAGTGCTAGGATCTGGGGGGGCTCTGGCTACACCTTC.

This clonotype was counted a few times. The CDR3 is CSASGSGTGTYEQYF. DNA of the CDR3: TGCAGTGCTAGCGGCTCCGGGACAGGGACATACGAGCAGTACTTC. The chain combines TRBV20-1 with TRBJ2-7, with TRBD1 matching over 9 bases. The V segment lost 3 bases and the J segment 4 bases; nucleotides outside the gene matches: 10. The CDR3 has 15 residues. Germline V gene lookup returns CDR1 DFQATT and CDR2 SNEGSKA (reference sequence).

This clonotype was detected a few times. The chain recombines TRBV7-2 with TRBJ2-7; perhaps TRBD2 as D (7 bases). This CDR3 contains 16 residues. V was pared by 1 base and J by 5 bases, with 18 bases between. Germline CDR1 reads SGHTA; CDR2 reads FQGNSA. CDR3 protein: CASSLDDAPGGDEQYF. As DNA, the CDR3 is TGTGCCAGCAGCTTAGACGACGCCCCGGGGGGCGACGAGCAGTACTTC.

Turning to this clonotype: A much more abundant neighbour one base away suggests this may be a read error. The gene calls are TRBV12-3 or TRBV12-4 and TRBJ2-3; 11 bases line up with TRBD1. The CDR3 has 15 amino acids. The CDR3 DNA reads as TGTGCCAGCAAATGGACAGGGGGCATGTCAGATGCGCAGTATTTT. Residues: CASKWTGGMSDAQYF.

The V call is TRBV4-3, the J call TRBJ1-6, with D perhaps TRBD1 (6 bases). The germline V and J ends were trimmed by 4 bases and 8 bases, with 15 bases remaining between them. The CDR3 runs 15 residues. Germline-derived CDR1 and CDR2 are LGHNA and YSLEER. As DNA, the CDR3 is TGCGCCAGCAGCCCCTTCCGGACAGTTGATTCACCCCTCCACTTT. Its translation is CASSPFRTVDSPLHF.

V gene TRBV5-1 combines with J gene TRBJ2-3; 7 nucleotides line up with TRBD1. Trimming took 3 bases from V and 0 from J; bases not matched to a gene: 7. Per germline, CDR1 SGHRS and CDR2 YFSETQ. This CDR3 has 16 residues. The CDR3 DNA reads as TGCGCCAGCAGCTGGGACAGTTCCTCTAGCACAGATACGCAGTATTTT. As protein: CASSWDSSSSTDTQYF.

The chain has TRBV5-1 and TRBJ1-2; no clear D gene. The germline V and J ends were trimmed by 0 bases and 2 bases, with 11 bases remaining between them. The CDR3 loop spans 15 amino acids. CDR1 is SGHRS and CDR2 is YFSETQ in the germline V gene. CDR3 coding DNA: TGCGCCAGCAGCTTGGACGGGTCGGGAAACTATGGCTACACCTTC. Its protein is CASSLDGSGNYGYTF.

The rearrangement uses TRBV29-1 and TRBJ1-2; 8 nucleotides align to TRBD1. The ends lost 5 bases at V and 8 bases at J; junction bases unmatched: 10. The CDR3 is 13 residues long. Germline values: CDR1 SQVTM, CDR2 ANQGSEA. This CDR3 reads CSVSGQGTGGYTF. The CDR3 DNA sequence: TGCAGCGTTTCTGGACAGGGTACCGGAGGCTACACCTTC. Drawing the rest from reference TRBV29-1 and TRBJ1-2, the complete variable domain is SAVISQKPSRDICQRGTSLTIQCQVDSQVTMMFWYRQQPGQSLTLIATANQGSEATYESGFVIDKFPISRPNLTFSTLTVSNMSPEDSSIYLCSVSGQGTGGYTFGSGTRLTVV.

The chain couples TRBV30 to TRBJ2-5; D is uncertain. CDR3 length equals 14 residues. The germline V gene has CDR1 GTSNPN and CDR2 SVGIG (reference sequence). Trimming removed 0 bases from V and 1 base from J, with 9 bases in between. The CDR3 here is CAWSVRILQETQYF. CDR3 DNA sequence: TGTGCCTGGAGTGTACGAATCCTCCAAGAGACCCAGTACTTC.

V gene TRBV6-2 or TRBV6-3 combines with J gene TRBJ2-3; D might be TRBD2 (5 bases). There are 14 residues in the CDR3. V was clipped by 6 bases and J by 4 bases, with 14 bases between them. Germline-derived CDR1 and CDR2 are MNHEY and SVGEGT. CDR3 protein: CASSHMKEADTQYF. CDR3 nucleotide sequence: TGTGCCAGCAGCCACATGAAGGAGGCAGATACGCAGTATTTT.

This chain connects TRBV20-1 to TRBJ1-2, with 8 bases fitting TRBD1. The germline V gene encodes CDR1 DFQATT and CDR2 SNEGSKA (reference sequence). The junction had 7 bases not matched to a gene; V was cut back by 5 bases and J by 8 bases. The CDR3 length is 12 residues. CDR3 nucleotides: TGCAGTGCTCCAGGGGGCGGAGGGGGCTACACCTTC. It yields the protein CSAPGGGGGYTF.

V usage is TRBV7-8 and J usage is TRBJ1-6; perhaps TRBD1 as D (5 bases). Trimming pared 6 bases from V and 0 bases from J, leaving 15 bases between. Germline V lookup: CDR1 SGHVS, CDR2 FQNEAQ. The CDR3 has 17 amino acids. The CDR3 loop is CASRGGTLSSYNSPLHF. In DNA form, the CDR3 reads TGTGCCAGCAGGGGTGGGACGCTGAGCTCCTATAATTCACCCCTCCACTTT.

This rearrangement joins TRBV4-2 to TRBJ1-5; 7 positions agree with TRBD1. Trimming cost V 6 bases and J 6 bases; bases outside gene matches: 11. CDR1 and CDR2 (germline): LGHNA, YNFKEQ. This CDR3 has 15 residues. The CDR3 sequence is CASRPSTGSPQPQHF. The CDR3, as DNA: TGTGCCAGCAGGCCGTCGACAGGGAGTCCTCAGCCCCAGCATTTT.

This chain links TRBV6-6 with TRBJ1-5; possibly TRBD1 for D (5 bases). The CDR3 sequence is 13 residues long. The germline CDR1 and CDR2 sequences are MNHNY and SVGAGI (reference sequence). V gave up 4 bases and J gave up 7 bases, with 11 bases separating them. CDR3 sequence reads: CASSLDTGQPQHF. The CDR3 region has the DNA TGTGCCAGCAGTTTAGACACAGGCCAGCCCCAGCATTTT.

This chain links TRBV7-2 with TRBJ2-3; D possibly matches TRBD1 or TRBD2 (5 bases each). In germline, CDR1 is SGHTA, CDR2 FQGNSA. The CDR3 sequence is 12 residues long. Trimming removed 8 bases from V and 14 bases from J, with 20 bases in between. This chain's CDR3 is CASETGAPRLYF. The CDR3 coding sequence is TGTGCCAGCGAGACCGGGGCGCCACGTCTGTATTTT.

This rearrangement joins TRBV5-1 to TRBJ2-7, with D possibly being TRBD2 (7 bases). Germline lookup yields CDR1 SGHRS and CDR2 YFSETQ. Trimming left V 6 bases short and J 2 bases short, with 18 bases between. CDR3 length equals 15 residues. Written as DNA, the CDR3 is TGCGCCAGCAAGGGGGGGTCGGGGTCCACCTACGAGCAGTACTTC. Translation gives CASKGGSGSTYEQYF.

The chain carries TRBV20-1 and TRBJ1-2; D unclear. The CDR3 contains 14 residues. V lost 0 bases to trimming and J lost 0 bases, with 8 bases between them. CDR1 and CDR2 from the germline V gene are DFQATT and SNEGSKA (reference sequence). The CDR3 reads CSARDRASNYGYTF. CDR3 DNA: TGCAGTGCTAGAGACAGAGCTTCTAACTATGGCTACACCTTC.

The chain recombines TRBV7-3 with TRBJ2-1; D possibly corresponds to TRBD2 (6 bases). Germline CDR1 reads SGHTA; CDR2 reads FQGTGA. This CDR3 comprises 15 residues. V lost 0 bases and J lost 7, with 13 bases in between. CDR3 bases: TGTGCCAGCAGCTTAACAGTACTAGCAGGGAATGAGCAGTTCTTC. Protein: CASSLTVLAGNEQFF.

V gene TRBV12-3 or TRBV12-4 combines with J gene TRBJ2-5, with D tentatively TRBD2 (5 bases). The J call is uncertain, as TRBJ2-7 better fits the DNA end. CDR3 length: 19 residues. CDR3 sequence: CASSFDFSPGEGSTYEQYF. For the CDR3, the DNA is TGTGCCAGCAGTTTTGATTTTTCGCCCGGGGAAGGCTCAACCTACGAGCAGTACTTC.